One sample yielded the 4 T cell receptor beta chains listed below, sequenced in a study of cytomegalovirus exposure and HLA in healthy donors. Profiled with immunoSEQ multiplex PCR; TCRdb holds only in-frame clones, not every one. The table has about 120,000 clones, more than 75% seen once; the top ten hold about 6.9%. The sequenced sample consisted of PBMCs. Every receptor here comes from a woman younger than 35 in good health and CMV-seropositive.

This chain links TRBV29-1 with TRBJ1-1; D perhaps matches TRBD1 (5 bases). The CDR3 contains 14 residues. V was clipped by 0 bases and J by 9 bases, with 17 bases between them. Germline lookup yields CDR1 SQVTM and CDR2 ANQGSEA. The CDR3 region is CSVEEFDGGGKAFF. Written as DNA, the CDR3 is TGCAGCGTTGAAGAATTCGACGGGGGGGGGAAAGCTTTCTTT.

The rearrangement joins TRBV7-9 to TRBJ2-6, with a tentative D call TRBD1 (5 bases). Germline assignment: CDR1 SEHNR and CDR2 FQNEAQ (reference sequence). V was trimmed by 5 bases and J by 4 bases, leaving 12 bases between them. CDR3 length: 15 amino acids. CDR3 residues: CASSPPRVGANVLTF. Here the CDR3 DNA reads TGTGCCAGCAGCCCCCCCAGGGTGGGGGCCAACGTCCTGACTTTC.

The V and J genes are TRBV30 and TRBJ1-2; D gene uncertain. This CDR3 has 13 residues. Germline V gives CDR1 GTSNPN, CDR2 SVGIG (reference sequence). V lost 8 bases to trimming and J lost 2 bases, with 15 bases between them. The CDR3 DNA is TGTGCCCGAAGCGCGATAGTCAACTATGGCTACACCTTC. It translates to CARSAIVNYGYTF.

J is TRBJ2-7 and V is TRBV2; D perhaps matches TRBD2 (6 bases). The CDR3 consists of 14 residues. Germline CDR1 and CDR2: SNHLY and FYNNEI. V shed 8 bases and J shed 3 bases, with 17 bases lying between them. Here the CDR3 DNA reads TGTGCCAGCGCGATGGAGGGACCCAGCTACGAGCAGTACTTC. Residues: CASAMEGPSYEQYF.